This T cell receptor (beta chain) was found in a study of blood T cell repertoires in COVID-19. Study in general: Sites across the United States, Italy and Spain contributed samples from acute and convalescent COVID-19. Sources were T cells, B-cell-depleted T cells, or PBMCs; the material itself was cDNA or gDNA.

The CDR3 consists of 14 residues. V was pared by 0 bases and J by 2 bases, with 8 bases between. CDR1 and CDR2 (germline): SGDLS, YYNGEE. Original data processing: Reference gene primer amplification in the assay estimated nucleated cell counts. TCRdb's table, derived via immunoSEQ multiplex PCR, lists solely in-frame clones and lacks some. V, J and clone size are taken as reported in that table, and D and trimming were inferred from the DNA itself. The data contain about 150,000 clones, approximately 85% of them singletons. As to this clone: Additional DNA sequences in this sample encode the identical CDR3.

Patients in Seattle were enrolled during active infection, then followed longitudinally. The sample was peripheral blood. The chain uses TRBV9 and TRBJ2-5, with a possible D match to TRBD1 (5 bases). This clonotype originated in a man older than 75 with COVID-19, enrolled during active disease. This CDR3 is CASSVGQGQETQYF. CDR3 bases: TGTGCCAGCAGCGTAGGGCAGGGTCAAGAGACCCAGTACTTC. Combining the CDR3 with reference TRBV9 and TRBJ2-5 gives the whole variable domain DSGVTQTPKHLITATGQRVTLRCSPRSGDLSVYWYQQSLDQGLQFLIQYYNGEERAKGNILERFSAQQFPDLHSELNLSSLELGDSALYFCASSVGQGQETQYFGPGTRLLVL.